One sample yielded the 10 T cell receptor beta chains listed below, sequenced in a study of blood T cell repertoires in COVID-19. Some clones are missing from TCRdb's copy, which holds only in-frame ones; the method was immunoSEQ multiplex PCR. The sample contains 30,000 to 40,000 clones, about nine tenths of which appear only once. The sequenced material came from peripheral blood. The source of these receptors is a man aged 55 to 70 with active COVID-19.

The V gene is TRBV4-3, the J gene TRBJ2-3; D might be TRBD1 (6 bases). The germline V and J ends were trimmed by 4 bases and 0 bases, with 11 bases remaining between them. The CDR3 spans 15 residues. Germline CDR1 reads LGHNA; CDR2 reads YSLEER. The CDR3 spells CASSPAGVSTDTQYF. For the CDR3, the DNA is TGCGCCAGCAGCCCGGCAGGGGTGAGCACAGATACGCAGTATTTT.

This chain connects TRBV21-1 to TRBJ2-3; the tabulated D call, TRBD1, remains unverified against the DNA. TRBV21-1 is a recognized pseudogene. The CDR3 runs 18 residues. DNA of the CDR3: TGTGCCAGCAGCAAAGATATAAAACAGCCCGTAGGCACAGATACGCAGTATTTT. It yields the protein CASSKDIKQPVGTDTQYF.

The chain joins TRBV18 to TRBJ1-3; D remains unclear. The CDR3 has 16 residues. Per the germline V gene, CDR1 is KGHSH and CDR2 is LQKENI. Deletions cut 3 bases from V and 0 bases from J, with 12 bases between. The CDR3 bases are TGTGCCAGCTCACCGAAGGCGGGGAGCTCTGGAAACACCATATATTTT. Its translation is CASSPKAGSSGNTIYF.

The chain is built from TRBV10-3 and TRBJ1-5; D remains ambiguous. Trimming left V 3 bases short and J 5 bases short, with 14 bases between. The CDR3 covers 15 residues. From germline, CDR1 is ENHRY and CDR2 SYGVKD. The CDR3 sequence is CAISEGGPLDQPQHF. CDR3 DNA sequence: TGTGCCATCAGTGAAGGTGGGCCCCTGGATCAGCCCCAGCATTTT.

This rearrangement joins TRBV10-3 to TRBJ2-3, with D perhaps TRBD1 (7 bases). The CDR3 extends over 16 amino acids. Germline V lookup: CDR1 ENHRY, CDR2 SYGVKD. The V and J ends lost 8 bases and 6 bases respectively, with 24 bases between them. The CDR3 DNA sequence: TGTGCCATCGCTCGAGTCAGGGGGGCCTCTCAGGATACGCAGTATTTT. It specifies CAIARVRGASQDTQYF.

The chain carries TRBV5-6 and TRBJ2-7; the D is unclear. V lost 2 bases, J lost 4 bases, and 16 bases lay in between. Per the germline V gene, CDR1 is SGHDT and CDR2 is YYEEEE. The CDR3 has 15 amino acids. The CDR3 here is CASSLPTRPKYEQYF. CDR3 coding DNA: TGTGCCAGCAGCTTACCGACGAGGCCCAAGTACGAGCAGTACTTC. Complete variable domain (other parts from reference TRBV5-6 and TRBJ2-7): DAGVTQSPTHLIKTRGQQVTLRCSPKSGHDTVSWYQQALGQGPQFIFQYYEEEERQRGNFPDRFSGHQFPNYSSELNVNALLLGDSALYLCASSLPTRPKYEQYFGPGTRLTVT.

Only one count was recorded for this clone. The chain is built from TRBV7-2 and TRBJ2-7; D remains unclear. Between the trimmed V and J ends, which lost 1 base and 6 bases, there was a span of 16 bases. Germline CDR1 is SGHTA and CDR2 is FQGNSA. The CDR3 extends over 15 amino acids. The CDR3: CASSLDGVRTGEQYF. The DNA for the CDR3 is TGTGCCAGCAGCTTAGATGGAGTCAGAACGGGCGAGCAGTACTTC.

CDR3 nucleotides: TGTGCCAGCAGTTGGGCAGGGATGGGCGGCTACACCTTC. Encoded protein: CASSWAGMGGYTF. The chain has TRBV12-3 or TRBV12-4 and TRBJ1-2; weak D call: TRBD1 (5 bases). V lost 4 bases, J lost 8 bases, and 14 bases lay in between. The CDR3 has 13 residues.

The CDR3 sequence: CASSIDRTATYEQYF. CDR3 coding DNA: TGTGCCAGTAGTATAGATCGGACTGCGACCTACGAGCAGTACTTC. The J gene is TRBJ2-7, the V gene TRBV19, with a tentative D call TRBD2 (5 bases). Germline CDR1 reads LNHDA; CDR2 reads SQIVND (reference sequence). The length of the CDR3 is 15 residues. V was cut by 0 bases and J by 2 bases, with 11 bases left in between.

This CDR3 reads CASTLAGTQETQYF. The CDR3 DNA reads as TGTGCCAGCACGTTAGCGGGAACGCAAGAGACCCAGTACTTC. The chain combines TRBV3-1 (or the pseudogene TRBV3-2) with TRBJ2-5, with 8 nucleotides matching TRBD2. The CDR3 has 14 amino acids. CDR1 and CDR2 (germline): LGHDT, YNNKEL (reference sequence). V dropped 7 bases and J dropped 2; count of bases not matched to a gene: 6.